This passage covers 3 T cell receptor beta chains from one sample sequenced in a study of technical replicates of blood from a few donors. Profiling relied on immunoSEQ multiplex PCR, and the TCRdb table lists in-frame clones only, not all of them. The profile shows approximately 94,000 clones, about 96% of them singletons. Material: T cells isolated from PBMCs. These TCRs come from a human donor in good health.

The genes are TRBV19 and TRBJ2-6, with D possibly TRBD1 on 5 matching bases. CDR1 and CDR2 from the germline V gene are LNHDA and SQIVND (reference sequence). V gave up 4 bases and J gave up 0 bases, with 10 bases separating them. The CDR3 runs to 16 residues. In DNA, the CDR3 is TGTGCCAGTAGTACTACAGGACACTCTGGGGCCAACGTCCTGACTTTC. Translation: CASSTTGHSGANVLTF.

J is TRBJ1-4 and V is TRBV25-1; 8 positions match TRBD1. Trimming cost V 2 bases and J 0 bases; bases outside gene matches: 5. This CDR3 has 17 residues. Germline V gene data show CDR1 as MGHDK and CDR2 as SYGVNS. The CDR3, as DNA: TGTGCCAGCAGTGAAGACAGGGGCACATCAACTAATGAAAAACTGTTTTTT. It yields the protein CASSEDRGTSTNEKLFF.

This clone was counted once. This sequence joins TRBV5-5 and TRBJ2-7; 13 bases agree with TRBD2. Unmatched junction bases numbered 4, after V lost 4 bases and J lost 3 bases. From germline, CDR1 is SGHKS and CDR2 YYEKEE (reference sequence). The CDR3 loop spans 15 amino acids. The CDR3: CASSPGLAGDYEQYF. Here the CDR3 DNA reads TGTGCCAGCAGCCCTGGACTAGCGGGAGACTACGAGCAGTACTTC.